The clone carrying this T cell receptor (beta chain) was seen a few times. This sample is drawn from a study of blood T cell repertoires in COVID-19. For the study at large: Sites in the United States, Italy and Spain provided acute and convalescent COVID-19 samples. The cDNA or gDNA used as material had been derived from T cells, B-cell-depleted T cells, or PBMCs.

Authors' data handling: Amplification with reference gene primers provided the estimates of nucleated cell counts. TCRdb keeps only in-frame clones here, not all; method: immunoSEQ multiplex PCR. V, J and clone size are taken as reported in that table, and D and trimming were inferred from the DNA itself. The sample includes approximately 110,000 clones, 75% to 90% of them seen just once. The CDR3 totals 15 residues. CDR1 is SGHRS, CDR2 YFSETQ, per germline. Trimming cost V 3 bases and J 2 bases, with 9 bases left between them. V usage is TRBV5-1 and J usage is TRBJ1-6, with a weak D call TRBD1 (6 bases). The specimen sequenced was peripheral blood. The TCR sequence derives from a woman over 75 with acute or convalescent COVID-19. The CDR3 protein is CASSSGATYNSPLHF. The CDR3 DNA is TGCGCCAGCAGCTCAGGGGCTACCTATAATTCACCCCTCCACTTT.